This T cell receptor beta chain was recorded in a study of CD8+ T cells in alopecia areata. General study findings and limits: Normal skin's resident alphabeta T cells are sequenced alongside lesional scalp T cells. TCR sharing across patients was less clear than in mice, possibly HLA-related.

cDNA prepared by RNA extraction and subsequent reverse transcription served as the template for sequencing. The protocol was immunoSEQ multiplex PCR, while the TCRdb copy is restricted to in-frame clones and leaves out a portion. The sample yields roughly 200,000 clones, around 63% seen once. This clone showed up many times. The target antigen is unknown. Trimming removed 3 bases from V and 7 bases from J; junction bases left unmatched: 1. The CDR3 is 14 residues long. CDR1 and CDR2 from the germline V gene are MRHNA and SNTAGT. Sample: CD4+ T cells sorted from blood, taken at week 0. The receptor comes from a human donor with alopecia areata. The V and J genes are TRBV6-4 and TRBJ2-1; the match to TRBD2 covers 12 bases. The DNA of the CDR3 is TGTGCCAGCAGTGAGGGGACTAGCGGGAATGAGCAGTTCTTC. Its translation: CASSEGTSGNEQFF.